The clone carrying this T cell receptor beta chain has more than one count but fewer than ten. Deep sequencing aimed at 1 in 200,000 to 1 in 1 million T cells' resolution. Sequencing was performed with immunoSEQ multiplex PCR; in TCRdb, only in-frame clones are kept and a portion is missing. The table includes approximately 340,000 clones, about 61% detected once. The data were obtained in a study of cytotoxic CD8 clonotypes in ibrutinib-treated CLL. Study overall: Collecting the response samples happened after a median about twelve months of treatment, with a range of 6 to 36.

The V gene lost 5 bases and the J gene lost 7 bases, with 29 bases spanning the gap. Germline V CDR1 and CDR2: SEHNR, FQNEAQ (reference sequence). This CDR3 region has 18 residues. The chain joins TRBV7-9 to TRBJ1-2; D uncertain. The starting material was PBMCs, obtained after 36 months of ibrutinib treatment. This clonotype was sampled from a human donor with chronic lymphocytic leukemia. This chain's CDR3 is CASSPRNFGLRGNFGYTF. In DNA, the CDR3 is TGTGCCAGCAGCCCACGCAACTTTGGTTTACGAGGGAATTTTGGCTACACCTTC.